These 21 T cell receptor beta chains were sequenced from one sample in a study of blood T cell repertoires in COVID-19. Method: immunoSEQ multiplex PCR; TCRdb's copy keeps in-frame clones and lacks some. The sample has approximately 83,000 clones, roughly 87% seen once. The sequencing input was peripheral blood. All receptors derive from a man between 65 and 85 years old with acute or convalescent COVID-19.

The chain combines TRBV28 with TRBJ1-5; 7 nucleotides agree with TRBD1. The CDR3 totals 14 residues. J was trimmed by 2 bases and V by 2 bases; bases with no gene match: 0. Germline CDR1 reads MDHEN; CDR2 reads SYDVKM. The CDR3 spells CASSLQGGNQPQHF. CDR3 bases: TGTGCCAGCAGTTTACAGGGGGGCAATCAGCCCCAGCATTTT.

The chain employs TRBV5-1 and TRBJ2-3; D uncertain. V was clipped by 4 bases and J by 0 bases, with 15 bases between them. From germline, CDR1 is SGHRS and CDR2 YFSETQ. The CDR3 loop spans 16 amino acids. CDR3 protein: CASSPDTYSSTDTQYF. The CDR3 region has the DNA TGCGCCAGCAGCCCCGACACTTACTCTAGCACAGATACGCAGTATTTT.

V and J are TRBV10-3 and TRBJ2-1; D is possibly TRBD1 (5 bases). V shed 5 bases and J shed 9 bases, with 14 bases lying between them. Germline loops: CDR1 ENHRY, CDR2 SYGVKD. The CDR3 extends over 13 amino acids. The CDR3 region is CAISSVGQGEQFF. CDR3 in DNA: TGTGCCATCAGTTCGGTGGGGCAGGGTGAGCAGTTCTTC.

The chain links TRBV27 to TRBJ2-7; D is perhaps TRBD1 (6 bases). Deletions cut 6 bases from V and 3 bases from J, with 15 bases between. Germline loops: CDR1 MNHEY, CDR2 SMNVEV (reference sequence). The length of the CDR3 is 14 residues. The CDR3 nucleotides are TGTGCCAGCAGCAACAGGGACCTCATCTACGAGCAGTACTTC. It yields the protein CASSNRDLIYEQYF.

About this clone: Other DNA sequences in this specimen translate into the identical CDR3. The rearrangement joins TRBV2 to TRBJ1-1; possibly TRBD1 for D (5 bases). The CDR3 is 15 amino acids. The germline V and J ends were trimmed by 0 bases and 2 bases, with 10 bases remaining between them. Per the germline V gene, CDR1 is SNHLY and CDR2 is FYNNEI. This CDR3 reads CASSEAGRGNTEAFF. The CDR3 bases are TGTGCCAGCAGTGAAGCGGGGAGGGGAAACACTGAAGCTTTCTTT.

The chain uses TRBV6-2 or TRBV6-3 and TRBJ2-7; 7 nucleotides match TRBD1. This CDR3 is 16 amino acids long. Germline values: CDR1 MNHEY, CDR2 SVGEGT. Trimming cost V 2 bases and J 7 bases; bases outside gene matches: 14. The CDR3 loop reads CASSYPRQGLRKEQYF. The DNA for the CDR3 is TGTGCCAGCAGTTACCCCAGACAGGGCCTACGGAAGGAGCAGTACTTC.

This clone was picked up one time. This sequence joins TRBV2 and TRBJ2-4; TRBD1 is a possible D gene (5 bases). Trimming removed 7 bases from V and 5 bases from J, with 18 bases in between. The CDR3 loop spans 15 amino acids. From germline, CDR1 is SNHLY and CDR2 FYNNEI. Here the CDR3 DNA reads TGTGCCAGCAAGGGGTCTACATACGGGCAAAACATTCAGTACTTC. Amino acids: CASKGSTYGQNIQYF. Using reference TRBV2 and TRBJ2-4 for the parts outside the CDR3, the full variable domain is EPEVTQTPSHQVTQMGQEVILRCVPISNHLYFYWYRQILGQKVEFLVSFYNNEISEKSEIFDDQFSVERPDGSNFTLKIRSTKLEDSAMYFCASKGSTYGQNIQYFGAGTRLSVL.

CDR3 residues: CASSYSGTSGYEQYF. Here the CDR3 DNA reads TGTGCCAGCAGTTACAGCGGGACTAGCGGCTACGAGCAGTACTTC. V gene TRBV6-2 or TRBV6-3 combines with J gene TRBJ2-7; TRBD2 matches 11 bases. Germline values: CDR1 MNHEY, CDR2 SVGEGT. The CDR3 is 15 residues long. V dropped 2 bases and J dropped 3; count of bases not matched to a gene: 3.

The chain uses TRBV7-2 and TRBJ2-7; the D gene is possibly TRBD2 (5 bases). With 2 bases removed from V and 0 bases from J, the gap between germline ends came to 8 bases. Germline CDR1 and CDR2: SGHTA and FQGNSA. The CDR3 is 14 amino acids. CDR3 DNA: TGTGCCAGCAGCTTAATTACTAGCTCCTACGAGCAGTACTTC. Residues: CASSLITSSYEQYF.

The CDR3 DNA is TGCGCCAGCGGTAGCGGGAGGCCCTCAGATAGCTCCTACAATGAGCAGTTCTTC. It is translated as CASGSGRPSDSSYNEQFF. The chain joins TRBV10-2 to TRBJ2-1; 10 nucleotides line up with TRBD2. Per germline, CDR1 WSHSY and CDR2 SAAADI. The V and J ends lost 8 bases and 0 bases, in that order; junction bases with no gene match: 13. The CDR3 sequence is 18 residues long.

The chain employs TRBV6-6 and TRBJ1-3, with D maybe TRBD1 (5 bases). The CDR3 totals 11 residues. CDR1 and CDR2 (germline): MNHNY, SVGAGI (reference sequence). Trimming cost V 4 bases and J 11 bases, with 9 bases left between them. The CDR3 sequence: CASSWGPAIYF. CDR3 sequence (DNA): TGTGCCAGCAGTTGGGGCCCCGCCATATATTTT.

The chain couples TRBV7-2 to TRBJ1-5; D is uncertain. V was shortened by 1 base and J by 10 bases, with 11 bases between the two germline ends. Germline V gives CDR1 SGHTA, CDR2 FQGNSA. CDR3 size: 13 residues. In DNA form, the CDR3 reads TGTGCCAGCAGCTTAGTCGTGGCCTTTCCCCAGCATTTT. Translation gives CASSLVVAFPQHF.

The CDR3 DNA sequence: TGTGCCAGTCGACTAGCGGGAAAGGGTGAGCAGTTCTTC. This translates into CASRLAGKGEQFF. V gene TRBV19 combines with J gene TRBJ2-1; TRBD2 agrees at 11 bases. CDR1 LNHDA and CDR2 SQIVND come from the germline V gene (reference sequence). CDR3 length equals 13 residues. V shed 8 bases, J shed 9 bases, and the junction held 6 bases outside the gene matches.

The V and J genes are TRBV20-1 and TRBJ1-1, with D possibly TRBD1 on 5 matching bases. The CDR3 has 14 amino acids. Germline loops: CDR1 DFQATT, CDR2 SNEGSKA (reference sequence). The V and J ends lost 3 bases and 11 bases respectively, with 22 bases between them. This CDR3 is CSASGAGLSLDAFF. CDR3 bases: TGCAGTGCTAGTGGGGCAGGGCTCAGTTTAGACGCTTTCTTT.

This clone occurred a few times. The genes are TRBV9 and TRBJ2-1; TRBD2 is a possible D gene (6 bases). The CDR3 runs 13 residues. Deletions cut 3 bases from V and 13 bases from J, with 17 bases between. CDR1 SGDLS and CDR2 YYNGEE come from the germline V gene. CDR3 protein: CASSDQIAAAQFF. The CDR3 bases are TGTGCCAGCAGCGACCAAATAGCGGCCGCTCAGTTCTTC.

V and J are TRBV28 and TRBJ1-5, with 9 bases that match TRBD1. The ends lost 5 bases at V and 1 base at J; junction bases unmatched: 9. The CDR3 runs 17 residues. The germline V gene has CDR1 MDHEN and CDR2 SYDVKM. CDR3 region: CASSHYDRGVSNQPQHF. As DNA, the CDR3 is TGTGCCAGCAGTCACTATGACAGGGGGGTGAGCAATCAGCCCCAGCATTTT.

The CDR3 nucleotides read TGTGCCACCAGCAGAGATGTGTCGGCCAGGGCCTCGGAAGCTTTCTTT. It encodes CATSRDVSARASEAFF. The rearrangement uses TRBV15 and TRBJ1-1; D possibly corresponds to TRBD1 (5 bases). Trimming pared 0 bases from V and 8 bases from J, leaving 19 bases between. The length of the CDR3 is 16 residues. Germline lookup yields CDR1 LNHNV and CDR2 YYDKDF (reference sequence). Complete variable domain (other parts from reference TRBV15 and TRBJ1-1): DAMVIQNPRYQVTQFGKPVTLSCSQTLNHNVMYWYQQKSSQAPKLLFHYYDKDFNNEADTPDNFQSRRPNTSFCFLDIRSPGLGDTAMYLCATSRDVSARASEAFFGQGTRLTVV.

V usage is TRBV7-2 and J usage is TRBJ1-4, with D perhaps TRBD1 (5 bases). The CDR3 is 15 amino acids. CDR1 SGHTA and CDR2 FQGNSA come from the germline V gene. The V gene lost 2 bases and the J gene lost 2 bases, with 9 bases spanning the gap. Here the CDR3 DNA reads TGTGCCAGCAGCTTAAGGACAAGCACTAATGAAAAACTGTTTTTT. Amino acids: CASSLRTSTNEKLFF.

The genes are TRBV21-1 and TRBJ2-3; TRBD2, the table's D call, was not compared with the DNA. TRBV21-1 is listed as a pseudogene. The CDR3 covers 14 residues. Here the CDR3 DNA reads TGTGCCAGCAGCGGTCGGGAGGTGACAGATACGCAGTATTTT. Its protein is CASSGREVTDTQYF.

The chain uses TRBV4-3 and TRBJ1-1; 8 positions match TRBD1. Germline-derived CDR1 and CDR2 are LGHNA and YSLEER. J lost 3 bases, V lost 3 bases, and 3 bases had no gene match. This CDR3 is 14 amino acids long. The CDR3 loop reads CASSHETGDTEAFF. CDR3 nucleotides: TGCGCCAGCAGCCATGAGACAGGGGACACTGAAGCTTTCTTT.

The genes are TRBV5-1 and TRBJ2-3, with 7 bases aligning to TRBD2. Germline CDR1 is SGHRS and CDR2 is YFSETQ. This CDR3 region has 15 residues. The junction had 2 bases not matched to a gene; V was cut back by 1 base and J by 0 bases. The CDR3 loop is CASSLRGVSTDTQYF. CDR3 coding DNA: TGCGCCAGCAGCTTGCGGGGGGTGAGCACAGATACGCAGTATTTT.